The source of this T cell receptor (beta chain) is a study of cytomegalovirus exposure and HLA in healthy donors. Profiled with immunoSEQ multiplex PCR; TCRdb holds only in-frame clones, not every one. The data contain about 360,000 clones, 86% of them singletons. CDR1 is LNHNV and CDR2 is YYDKDF in the germline V gene (reference sequence). The CDR3 spans 15 residues. V shed 0 bases and J 8 bases; nucleotides not matched to a gene: 7. The source is a woman younger than 30 in good health and CMV-seronegative. Specimen: PBMCs. This chain connects TRBV15 to TRBJ2-1; 7 bases are shared with TRBD2. CDR3 region: CATSREPRGVDEQFF. The CDR3 nucleotides are TGTGCCACCAGCAGAGAACCCCGGGGGGTCGATGAGCAGTTCTTC.